The present TCR beta chain was sequenced within a study of shared clonotypes between healthy human individuals. As for the study in general: CD4 naive cells filled three plates per donor, CD4 memory three, CD8 naive two and CD8 memory one. Whole-study findings and limits: Larger estimated richness was generally recorded for naive subsets relative to memory subsets.

Naive CD4+ cells were CD45RA-selected; the remaining cells were memory. On this clone: Its cognate antigen is unknown.

Per the original methods: Without quality scores, immunoSEQ junctional reads could not be filtered like full-length reads. TCRdb keeps only in-frame clones here, not all; method: immunoSEQ multiplex PCR. V and J calls and clone size come straight from that table; D and trimming were deduced from the DNA. The profile shows some 1,400,000 clones, roughly 96% of them singletons. Sequenced material: naive CD4+ T cells sorted from blood. Subset described: CD45RA+ positively selected. This receptor was identified in a man aged 30 to 45 in good health.

In DNA, the CDR3 is TGTGCTAGTGGACGAGAAGGGAACACTGAAGCTTTCTTT. Amino acids: CASGREGNTEAFF. The chain has TRBV12-5 and TRBJ1-1; D is unresolved. Between the trimmed V and J ends, which lost 6 bases and 1 base, there was a span of 9 bases. The CDR3 contains 13 residues. Per the germline V gene, CDR1 is LGHNT and CDR2 is FRNRAP.